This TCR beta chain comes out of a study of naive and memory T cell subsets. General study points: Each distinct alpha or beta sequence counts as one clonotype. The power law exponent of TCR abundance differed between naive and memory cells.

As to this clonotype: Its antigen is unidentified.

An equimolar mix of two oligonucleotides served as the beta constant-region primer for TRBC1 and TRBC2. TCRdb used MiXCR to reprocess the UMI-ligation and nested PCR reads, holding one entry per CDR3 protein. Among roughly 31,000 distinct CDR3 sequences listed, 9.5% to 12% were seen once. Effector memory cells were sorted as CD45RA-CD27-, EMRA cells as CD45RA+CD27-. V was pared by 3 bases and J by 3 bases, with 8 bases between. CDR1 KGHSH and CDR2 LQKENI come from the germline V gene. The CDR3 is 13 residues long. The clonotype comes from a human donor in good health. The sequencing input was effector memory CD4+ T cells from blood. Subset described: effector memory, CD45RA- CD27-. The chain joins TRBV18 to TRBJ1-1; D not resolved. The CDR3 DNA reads TGTGCCAGCTCACCCGGGATCTACACTGAAGCTTTCTTT. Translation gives CASSPGIYTEAFF.